The rows below give T cell receptor beta chains drawn from one sample of a study of cytomegalovirus exposure and HLA in healthy donors. Profiled with immunoSEQ multiplex PCR; TCRdb holds only in-frame clones, not every one. The sample includes 150,000 to 200,000 clones, roughly 80% seen only once; the top ten take roughly 1.4%. Sequencing was performed on PBMCs. The receptors shown here come from a man in his forties or fifties in good health and CMV-seropositive. Each CDR3 is given with its conserved first and last residue. A D gene is named only where the DNA matches it firmly. The listing skips clone size in some rows; elsewhere it reads once, few, many or a size class.

V	J	size	D	DNA	CDR3
TRBV5-4	TRBJ2-7	.	.	TGTGCCAGCAGAGATATCCGGACTAACCTAGTCTACGAGCAGTACTTC	CASRDIRTNLVYEQYF
TRBV10-3	TRBJ2-7	.	.	TGTGCCATCAGTGAGTCTAGGCGGGCCAACCCCTACGAGCAGTACTTC	CAISESRRANPYEQYF
TRBV5-1	TRBJ1-6	.	.	TGCGCCAGCAGCCGAGACCGGTACGGGTCTTATAATTCACCCCTCCACTTT	CASSRDRYGSYNSPLHF
TRBV4-1	TRBJ2-1	.	.	TGCGCCAGCAGCCAAGGTAGCCAGGGAATCAATGAGCAGTTCTTC	CASSQGSQGINEQFF
TRBV28	TRBJ2-3	.	TRBD1	TGTGCCAGCAGTTCCCCGGGACAGGGAGAAGATACGCAGTATTTT	CASSSPGQGEDTQYF
TRBV7-2	TRBJ1-1	.	TRBD1	TGTGCCAGCACCGTGAGGACAGGGAACACTGAAGCTTTCTTT	CASTVRTGNTEAFF
TRBV6-6	TRBJ1-4	.	.	TGTGCCAGCAGTCCCGGACTGAATGAAAAACTGTTTTTT	CASSPGLNEKLFF
TRBV27	TRBJ2-3	.	.	TGTGCCAGCAGGCTAGTTGTCCCAGATACGCAGTATTTT	CASRLVVPDTQYF
TRBV7-8	TRBJ2-2	once	TRBD2	TGTGCCAGCAGCCCGCGGGGGGGCCTAACCGGGGAGCTGTTTTTT	CASSPRGGLTGELFF
TRBV28	TRBJ2-7	.	.	TGTGCCAGCACTCGACAGCACTACGAGCAGTACTTC	CASTRQHYEQYF
TRBV15	TRBJ2-1	.	.	TGTGCCACCAGCAGCCCCCTAGGGCGCGCGGGGCATGAGCAGTTCTTC	CATSSPLGRAGHEQFF